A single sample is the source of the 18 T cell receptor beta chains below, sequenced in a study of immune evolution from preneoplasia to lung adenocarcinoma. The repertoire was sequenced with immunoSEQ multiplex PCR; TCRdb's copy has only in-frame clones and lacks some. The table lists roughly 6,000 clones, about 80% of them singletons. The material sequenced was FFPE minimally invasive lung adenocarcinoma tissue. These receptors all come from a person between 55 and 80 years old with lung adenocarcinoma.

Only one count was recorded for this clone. The CDR3 DNA sequence: TGTGCCTGGAGTAGGACAGGGACGGGCTTGGTAAAACTGTTTTTT. This sequence encodes CAWSRTGTGLVKLFF. The chain combines TRBV30 with TRBJ1-4; TRBD1 aligns across 8 bases. CDR1 GTSNPN and CDR2 SVGIG come from the germline V gene (reference sequence). Trimming at V came to 2 bases and at J to 10 bases, leaving 12 bases not matched to a gene. The CDR3 has 15 residues. Drawing the rest from reference TRBV30 and TRBJ1-4, the complete variable domain is SQTIHQWPATLVQPVGSPLSLECTVEGTSNPNLYWYRQAAGRGLQLLFYSVGIGQISSEVPQNLSASRPQDRQFILSSKKLLLSDSGFYLCAWSRTGTGLVKLFFGSGTQLSVL.

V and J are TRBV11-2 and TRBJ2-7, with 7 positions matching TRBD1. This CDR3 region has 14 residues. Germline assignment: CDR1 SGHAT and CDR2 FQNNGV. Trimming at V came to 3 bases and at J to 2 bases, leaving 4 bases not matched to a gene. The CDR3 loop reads CASSLGQPAYEQYF. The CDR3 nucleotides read TGTGCCAGCAGCTTGGGACAGCCAGCCTACGAGCAGTACTTC.

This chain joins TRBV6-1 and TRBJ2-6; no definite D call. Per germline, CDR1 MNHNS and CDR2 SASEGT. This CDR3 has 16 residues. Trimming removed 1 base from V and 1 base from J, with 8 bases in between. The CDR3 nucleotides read TGTGCCAGCAGTGAAGTAGAGGCATCTGGGGCCAACGTCCTGACTTTC. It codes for CASSEVEASGANVLTF.

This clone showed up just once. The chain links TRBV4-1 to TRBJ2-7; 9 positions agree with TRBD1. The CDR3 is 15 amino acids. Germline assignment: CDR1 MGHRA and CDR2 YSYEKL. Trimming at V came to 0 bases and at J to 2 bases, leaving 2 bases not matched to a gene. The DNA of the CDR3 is TGCGCCAGCAGCCAAGATAGGACAGGGGCCTACGAGCAGTACTTC. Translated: CASSQDRTGAYEQYF.

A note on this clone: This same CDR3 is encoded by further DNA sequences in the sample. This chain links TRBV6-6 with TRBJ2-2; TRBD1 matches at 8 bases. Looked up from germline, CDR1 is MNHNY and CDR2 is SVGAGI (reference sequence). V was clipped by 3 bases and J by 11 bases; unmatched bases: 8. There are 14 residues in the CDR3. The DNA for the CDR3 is TGTGCCAGCAGTTATGACTCAGGGGGCGGAGAGCTGTTTTTT. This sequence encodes CASSYDSGGGELFF.

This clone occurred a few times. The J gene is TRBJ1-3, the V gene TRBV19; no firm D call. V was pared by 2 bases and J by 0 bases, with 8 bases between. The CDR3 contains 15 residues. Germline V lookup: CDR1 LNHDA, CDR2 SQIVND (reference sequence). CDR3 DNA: TGTGCCAGTAGTATAACGGCTTTCTCTGGAAACACCATATATTTT. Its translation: CASSITAFSGNTIYF.

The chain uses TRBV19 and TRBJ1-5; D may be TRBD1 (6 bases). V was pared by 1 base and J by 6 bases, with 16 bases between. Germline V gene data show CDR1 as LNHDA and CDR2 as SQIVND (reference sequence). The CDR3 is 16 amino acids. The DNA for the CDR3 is TGTGCCAGTAGTATAGGAAACAGCGGAGGGGGTCAGCCCCAGCATTTT. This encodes CASSIGNSGGGQPQHF.

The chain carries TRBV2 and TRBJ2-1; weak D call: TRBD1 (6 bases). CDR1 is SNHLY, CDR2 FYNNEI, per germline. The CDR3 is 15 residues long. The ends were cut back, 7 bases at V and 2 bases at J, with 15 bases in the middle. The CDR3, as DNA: TGTGCCAGCACCAGGGACACTCGAACCTACAATGAGCAGTTCTTC. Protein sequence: CASTRDTRTYNEQFF.

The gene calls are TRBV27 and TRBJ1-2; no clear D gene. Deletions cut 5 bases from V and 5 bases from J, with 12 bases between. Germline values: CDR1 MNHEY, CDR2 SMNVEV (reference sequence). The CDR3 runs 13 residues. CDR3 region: CASSPPDGYGYTF. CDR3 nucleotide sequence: TGTGCCAGCAGTCCTCCGGACGGGTATGGCTACACCTTC.

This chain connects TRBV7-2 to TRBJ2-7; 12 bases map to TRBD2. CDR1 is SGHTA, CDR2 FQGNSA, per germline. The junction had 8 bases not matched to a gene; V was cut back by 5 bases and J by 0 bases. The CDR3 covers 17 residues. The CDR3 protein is CASSRFPSGGASYEQYF. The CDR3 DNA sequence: TGTGCCAGCAGCCGATTTCCTAGCGGGGGGGCCTCCTACGAGCAGTACTTC.

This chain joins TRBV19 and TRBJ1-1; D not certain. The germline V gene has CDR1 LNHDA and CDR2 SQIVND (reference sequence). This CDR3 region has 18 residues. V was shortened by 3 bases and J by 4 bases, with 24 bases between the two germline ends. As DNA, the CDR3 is TGTGCCAGTAGTATTACATCGGCTTTCTCGGGAGAGATCACTGAAGCTTTCTTT. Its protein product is CASSITSAFSGEITEAFF.

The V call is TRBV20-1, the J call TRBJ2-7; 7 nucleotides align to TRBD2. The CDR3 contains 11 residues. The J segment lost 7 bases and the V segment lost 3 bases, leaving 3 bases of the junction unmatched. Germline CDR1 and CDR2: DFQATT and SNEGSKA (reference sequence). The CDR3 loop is CSASMGGEQYF. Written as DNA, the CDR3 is TGCAGTGCTAGTATGGGGGGGGAGCAGTACTTC.

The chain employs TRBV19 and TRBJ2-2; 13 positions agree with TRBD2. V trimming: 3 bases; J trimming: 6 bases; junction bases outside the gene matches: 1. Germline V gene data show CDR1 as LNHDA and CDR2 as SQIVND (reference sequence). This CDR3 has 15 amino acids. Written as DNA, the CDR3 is TGTGCCAGTAGTATGGGACTAGCGGGATCCGGGGAGCTGTTTTTT. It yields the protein CASSMGLAGSGELFF.

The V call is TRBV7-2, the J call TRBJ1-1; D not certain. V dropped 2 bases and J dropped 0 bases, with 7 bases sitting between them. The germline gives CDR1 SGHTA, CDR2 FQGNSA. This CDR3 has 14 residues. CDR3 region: CASSLTGMNTEAFF. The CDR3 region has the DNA TGTGCCAGCAGCTTAACGGGAATGAACACTGAAGCTTTCTTT. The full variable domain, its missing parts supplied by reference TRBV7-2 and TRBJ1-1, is GAGVSQSPSNKVTEKGKDVELRCDPISGHTALYWYRQSLGQGLEFLIYFQGNSAPDKSGLPSDRFSAERTGGSVSTLTIQRTQQEDSAVYLCASSLTGMNTEAFFGQGTRLTVV.

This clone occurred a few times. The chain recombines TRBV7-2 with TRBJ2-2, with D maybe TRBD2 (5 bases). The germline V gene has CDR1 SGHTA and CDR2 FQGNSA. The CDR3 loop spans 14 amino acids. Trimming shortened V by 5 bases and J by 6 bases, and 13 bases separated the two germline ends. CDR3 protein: CASSRRTEAGELFF. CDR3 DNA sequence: TGTGCCAGCAGCCGGCGGACTGAAGCCGGGGAGCTGTTTTTT.

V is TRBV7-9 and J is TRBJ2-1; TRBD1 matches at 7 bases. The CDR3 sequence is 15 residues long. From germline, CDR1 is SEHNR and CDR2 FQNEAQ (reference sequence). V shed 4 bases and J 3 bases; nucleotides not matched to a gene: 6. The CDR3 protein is CASSSGQLYYNEQFF. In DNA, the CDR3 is TGTGCCAGCAGCTCGGGACAGCTTTACTACAATGAGCAGTTCTTC.

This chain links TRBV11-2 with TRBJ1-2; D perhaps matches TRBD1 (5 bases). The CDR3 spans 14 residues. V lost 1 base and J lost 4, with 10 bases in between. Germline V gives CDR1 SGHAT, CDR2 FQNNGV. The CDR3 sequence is CASSLVGAGYGYTF. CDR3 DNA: TGTGCCAGCAGCTTAGTAGGGGCCGGCTATGGCTACACCTTC. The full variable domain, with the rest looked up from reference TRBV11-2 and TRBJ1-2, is EAGVAQSPRYKIIEKRQSVAFWCNPISGHATLYWYQQILGQGPKLLIQFQNNGVVDDSQLPKDRFSAERLKGVDSTLKIQPAKLEDSAVYLCASSLVGAGYGYTFGSGTRLTVV.

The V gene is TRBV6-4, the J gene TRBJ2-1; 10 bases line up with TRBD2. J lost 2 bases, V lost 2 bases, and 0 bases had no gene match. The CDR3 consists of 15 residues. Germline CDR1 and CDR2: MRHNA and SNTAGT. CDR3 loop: CASSDSGGAYNEQFF. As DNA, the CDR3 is TGTGCCAGCAGTGACAGCGGGGGGGCCTACAATGAGCAGTTCTTC.